This entry lists 31 T cell receptor beta chains sequenced from one sample in a study of CD8 T cells in Susac syndrome. Random hexamers were used to reverse transcribe the RNA input (roughly 0.5 to 1 ug). TCRdb re-called the immunoSEQ multiplex PCR reads with MiXCR, one entry per CDR3 protein. Altogether about 94,000 distinct CDR3 sequences are present, just under 95% being singletons, with the ten largest covering over 0.3%. The sequenced sample consisted of CD4+ T cells from PBMCs. All receptors derive from a human donor with Susac syndrome.

This chain joins TRBV30 and TRBJ1-5; D gene unclear. Trimming left V 2 bases short and J 0 bases short, with 11 bases between. The length of the CDR3 is 15 residues. CDR1 is GTSNPN and CDR2 is SVGIG in the germline V gene (reference sequence). This CDR3 reads CAWSPGSGSNQPQHF. The CDR3 nucleotides read TGTGCCTGGAGTCCCGGCAGCGGTAGCAATCAGCCCCAGCATTTT.

The V call is TRBV30, the J call TRBJ2-1; TRBD2 matches at 8 bases. The CDR3 sequence is 15 residues long. Germline trimming cut 0 bases from V and 5 bases from J; bases unmatched to any gene: 6. In germline, CDR1 is GTSNPN, CDR2 SVGIG (reference sequence). This CDR3 reads CAWSVGAGANNEQFF. For the CDR3, the DNA is TGTGCCTGGAGTGTAGGAGCGGGGGCCAACAATGAGCAGTTCTTC.

The J gene is TRBJ2-7, the V gene TRBV6-2 or TRBV6-3; D is possibly TRBD2 (5 bases). This CDR3 has 13 residues. Trimming took off 8 bases at V and 2 bases at J, with 13 bases between the two ends. Germline V CDR1 and CDR2: MNHEY, SVGEGT. The DNA of the CDR3 is TGTGCCAGCGGGTTAGCGCCGGCCTACGAGCAGTACTTC. Translating gives CASGLAPAYEQYF.

This chain links TRBV7-3 with TRBJ2-1; D gene ambiguous. Germline CDR1 SGHTA, CDR2 FQGTGA. V shed 4 bases and J shed 10 bases, with 17 bases lying between them. The CDR3 consists of 14 residues. CDR3 loop: CASSSFWGNDEQFF. The CDR3 coding sequence is TGTGCCAGCAGCTCCTTCTGGGGTAACGACGAGCAGTTCTTC.

The gene calls are TRBV3-1 and TRBJ2-7; D possibly corresponds to TRBD1 (6 bases). Germline V lookup: CDR1 LGHDT, CDR2 YNNKEL (reference sequence). V was pared by 4 bases and J by 0 bases, with 13 bases between. The CDR3 runs 15 residues. CDR3 sequence reads: CASSLRQASSYEQYF. The CDR3 DNA follows: TGTGCCAGCAGCCTCCGACAGGCGAGCTCCTACGAGCAGTACTTC.

The count of this clonotype is one. The J gene is TRBJ1-1, the V gene TRBV3-1; perhaps TRBD1 as D (5 bases). CDR1 is LGHDT and CDR2 is YNNKEL in the germline V gene (reference sequence). The CDR3 consists of 16 residues. V shed 5 bases and J shed 1 base, with 17 bases lying between them. This CDR3 reads CASSGDSFSRNTEAFF. CDR3 nucleotides: TGTGCCAGCAGCGGGGACTCCTTCTCGCGGAACACTGAAGCTTTCTTT.

The chain carries TRBV7-9 and TRBJ2-7, with TRBD1 matching 7 bases. J gave up 7 bases and V 5 bases, and 8 bases lay outside the gene matches. The CDR3 has 13 amino acids. Germline CDR1 and CDR2: SEHNR and FQNEAQ (reference sequence). The CDR3 is CASSLGQLKEQYF. In DNA, the CDR3 is TGTGCCAGCAGCCTGGGACAGTTGAAGGAGCAGTACTTC.

The rearrangement joins TRBV7-2 to TRBJ2-7, with TRBD1 matching over 7 bases. V lost 5 bases, J lost 5 bases, and 12 bases stayed unmatched. This CDR3 spans 15 amino acids. Germline V gene lookup returns CDR1 SGHTA and CDR2 FQGNSA. DNA of the CDR3: TGTGCCAGCAGCCAGGGACAGACTTTACGGGACGAGCAGTACTTC. This sequence encodes CASSQGQTLRDEQYF. Together with reference TRBV7-2 and TRBJ2-7, the CDR3 gives the full variable domain: GAGVSQSPSNKVTEKGKDVELRCDPISGHTALYWYRQSLGQGLEFLIYFQGNSAPDKSGLPSDRFSAERTGGSVSTLTIQRTQQEDSAVYLCASSQGQTLRDEQYFGPGTRLTVT.

The rearrangement joins TRBV19 to TRBJ1-6; D possibly corresponds to TRBD1 (6 bases). The CDR3 runs to 15 residues. The germline CDR1 and CDR2 sequences are LNHDA and SQIVND (reference sequence). V shed 3 bases and J shed 7 bases, with 13 bases lying between them. CDR3: CASSIRGQGNSPLHF. The DNA of the CDR3 is TGTGCCAGTAGTATTCGCGGGCAGGGGAATTCACCCCTCCACTTT.

The V and J genes are TRBV15 and TRBJ1-2; D gene uncertain. This CDR3 region has 15 residues. Deletions cut 5 bases from V and 0 bases from J, with 13 bases between. CDR1 LNHNV and CDR2 YYDKDF come from the germline V gene (reference sequence). The CDR3 region has the DNA TGTGCCACCAGCGGACGGATCAACACTAACTATGGCTACACCTTC. This encodes CATSGRINTNYGYTF. Complete variable domain (other parts from reference TRBV15 and TRBJ1-2): DAMVIQNPRYQVTQFGKPVTLSCSQTLNHNVMYWYQQKSSQAPKLLFHYYDKDFNNEADTPDNFQSRRPNTSFCFLDIRSPGLGDTAMYLCATSGRINTNYGYTFGSGTRLTVV.

The chain recombines TRBV11-2 with TRBJ2-5; D is tentatively TRBD1 or TRBD2 (6 bases each). The germline V gene encodes CDR1 SGHAT and CDR2 FQNNGV. CDR3 length: 14 residues. Deletions cut 5 bases from V and 9 bases from J, with 19 bases between. CDR3 residues: CASSENRESGAQYF. CDR3 DNA: TGTGCCAGCAGCGAGAACCGGGAGTCAGGGGCCCAGTACTTC.

This chain connects TRBV2 to TRBJ2-1; a weak D match, TRBD1 (5 bases). Germline assignment: CDR1 SNHLY and CDR2 FYNNEI. Trimming took off 7 bases at V and 10 bases at J, with 11 bases between the two ends. The CDR3 runs 11 residues. CDR3: CASIGAGEQFF. The CDR3, as DNA: TGTGCCAGCATAGGGGCCGGGGAGCAGTTCTTC.

The chain carries TRBV19 and TRBJ2-7; no clear D. CDR1 and CDR2 (germline): LNHDA, SQIVND (reference sequence). V was shortened by 5 bases and J by 3 bases, with 11 bases between the two germline ends. The CDR3 has 13 residues. CDR3 DNA: TGTGCCAGTAGTCGCTTGGTGGGCTACGAGCAGTACTTC. Protein sequence: CASSRLVGYEQYF.

J is TRBJ2-6 and V is TRBV11-2; D may be TRBD1 or TRBD2 (5 bases each). This CDR3 comprises 17 residues. The V end lost 4 bases, the J end lost 7 bases, and 20 bases lay between the germline ends. Germline V gives CDR1 SGHAT, CDR2 FQNNGV. CDR3 protein: CASSSGTGSRRANVLTF. The CDR3 coding sequence is TGTGCCAGCAGCTCCGGGACGGGCTCCAGGAGAGCCAACGTCCTGACTTTC.

The V call is TRBV6-6, the J call TRBJ2-7, with D unresolved. Trimming pared 7 bases from V and 1 base from J, leaving 8 bases between. This CDR3 spans 12 amino acids. CDR1 MNHNY and CDR2 SVGAGI come from the germline V gene (reference sequence). In nucleotides, the CDR3 is TGTGCCAGCACGGATCGGTCCTACGAGCAGTACTTC. Amino acids: CASTDRSYEQYF.

This chain uses TRBV29-1 with TRBJ1-2; possible D gene TRBD1, 5 bases. Germline-derived CDR1 and CDR2 are SQVTM and ANQGSEA. V was pared by 4 bases and J by 8 bases, with 17 bases between. This CDR3 region has 13 residues. CDR3 sequence reads: CSVVPTATGGYTF. The DNA of the CDR3 is TGCAGCGTTGTCCCGACAGCAACAGGAGGCTACACCTTC.

This rearrangement joins TRBV7-9 to TRBJ1-1; 12 nucleotides agree with TRBD1. V dropped 5 bases and J dropped 4; count of bases not matched to a gene: 5. Germline assignment: CDR1 SEHNR and CDR2 FQNEAQ (reference sequence). CDR3 size: 15 residues. The CDR3 sequence is CASSPRDRGPTEAFF. The DNA for the CDR3 is TGTGCCAGCAGCCCCCGGGACAGGGGGCCCACTGAAGCTTTCTTT. Full variable domain (outside the CDR3, taken from reference TRBV7-9 and TRBJ1-1): DTGVSQNPRHKITKRGQNVTFRCDPISEHNRLYWYRQTLGQGPEFLTYFQNEAQLEKSRLLSDRFSAERPKGSFSTLEIQRTEQGDSAMYLCASSPRDRGPTEAFFGQGTRLTVV.

The rearrangement joins TRBV20-1 to TRBJ2-5, with TRBD2 matching over 8 bases. The CDR3 runs 13 residues. J was trimmed by 1 base and V by 5 bases; bases with no gene match: 3. Germline CDR1 DFQATT, CDR2 SNEGSKA (reference sequence). CDR3 loop: CSAVRGAQETQYF. CDR3 DNA sequence: TGCAGTGCTGTGCGGGGGGCCCAAGAGACCCAGTACTTC.

This rearrangement joins TRBV30 to TRBJ2-1, with D unresolved. The germline CDR1 and CDR2 sequences are GTSNPN and SVGIG (reference sequence). Trimming took 1 base from V and 1 from J, leaving 8 bases between them. The CDR3 is made up of 14 amino acids. CDR3 DNA: TGTGCCTGGAGTGGCGGACGGTCCTACAATGAGCAGTTCTTC. Amino acids: CAWSGGRSYNEQFF.

The chain has TRBV7-9 and TRBJ2-5, with 7 bases fitting TRBD2. The CDR3 loop spans 14 amino acids. The germline V gene has CDR1 SEHNR and CDR2 FQNEAQ (reference sequence). Losses at the gene ends were 10 bases for V and 4 bases for J; bases not matched to a gene: 12. CDR3 protein: CAIDSRSGGETQYF. The DNA for the CDR3 is TGTGCCATTGACTCCCGGTCGGGAGGAGAGACCCAGTACTTC.

This sequence joins TRBV2 and TRBJ2-7, with D perhaps being TRBD1 or TRBD2 (6 bases each). Germline CDR1 is SNHLY and CDR2 is FYNNEI. The CDR3 is 12 residues long. Trimming shortened V by 8 bases and J by 7 bases, and 15 bases separated the two germline ends. The CDR3 protein is CASPGAQGEQYF. CDR3 DNA: TGTGCCAGCCCGGGAGCGCAGGGGGAGCAGTACTTC. Complete variable domain (other parts from reference TRBV2 and TRBJ2-7): EPEVTQTPSHQVTQMGQEVILRCVPISNHLYFYWYRQILGQKVEFLVSFYNNEISEKSEIFDDQFSVERPDGSNFTLKIRSTKLEDSAMYFCASPGAQGEQYFGPGTRLTVT.

This clonotype was picked up a small number of times. The chain links TRBV6-5 to TRBJ2-5; D is perhaps TRBD2 (5 bases). This CDR3 has 12 residues. Germline CDR1 reads MNHEY; CDR2 reads SVGAGI. Trimming removed 5 bases at V and 5 bases at J, with 9 bases between. The CDR3 spells CASSRTGETQYF. The CDR3 DNA follows: TGTGCCAGCAGTAGGACGGGGGAGACCCAGTACTTC.

The chain recombines TRBV28 with TRBJ2-7, with 8 bases lining up with TRBD1. The germline CDR1 and CDR2 sequences are MDHEN and SYDVKM. The CDR3 is 13 amino acids. The junction had 7 bases not matched to a gene; V was cut back by 7 bases and J by 5 bases. The CDR3 region is CASIRTGIDEQYF. In DNA form, the CDR3 reads TGTGCCAGCATTCGGACAGGGATAGACGAGCAGTACTTC. The whole variable domain, filled in from reference TRBV28 and TRBJ2-7, reads DVKVTQSSRYLVKRTGEKVFLECVQDMDHENMFWYRQDPGLGLRLIYFSYDVKMKEKGDIPEGYSVSREKKERFSLILESASTNQTSMYLCASIRTGIDEQYFGPGTRLTVT.

The chain is built from TRBV2 and TRBJ2-7; D is unresolved. Trimming stripped 5 bases from V and 2 bases from J, with 7 bases between. This CDR3 region has 12 residues. CDR1 is SNHLY, CDR2 FYNNEI, per germline. CDR3 in DNA: TGTGCCAGCAGTTACACCGCCTACGAGCAGTACTTC. Translated, it gives CASSYTAYEQYF.

The rearrangement uses TRBV27 and TRBJ2-7; maybe TRBD1 (6 bases). Germline CDR1 is MNHEY and CDR2 is SMNVEV (reference sequence). V was cut by 10 bases and J by 3 bases, with 22 bases left in between. CDR3 length: 15 amino acids. CDR3 in DNA: TGTGCCACCATGCCGGGACACCGAGGGGTCTACGAGCAGTACTTC. Translating gives CATMPGHRGVYEQYF.

V and J are TRBV7-9 and TRBJ2-5; the match to TRBD2 covers 14 bases. The CDR3 has 15 residues. From germline, CDR1 is SEHNR and CDR2 FQNEAQ (reference sequence). The V and J ends lost 11 bases and 1 base, in that order; junction bases with no gene match: 6. The DNA for the CDR3 is TGTGCCGGAGGGACTAGCGGGGGCGTCCAAGAGACCCAGTACTTC. It encodes CAGGTSGGVQETQYF.

The chain is built from TRBV15 and TRBJ2-3; D is uncertain. CDR1 and CDR2 from the germline V gene are LNHNV and YYDKDF (reference sequence). This CDR3 spans 13 amino acids. Trimming pared 0 bases from V and 5 bases from J, leaving 6 bases between. The CDR3 loop reads CATSRDPQDTQYF. DNA of the CDR3: TGTGCCACCAGCAGAGACCCGCAAGATACGCAGTATTTT.

The V gene is TRBV16, the J gene TRBJ2-3; D may match TRBD1 or TRBD2 (5 bases each). The germline V and J ends were trimmed by 4 bases and 4 bases, with 6 bases remaining between them. The CDR3 extends over 12 amino acids. Germline V gene lookup returns CDR1 KGHSY and CDR2 FQNENV. CDR3 bases: TGTGCCAGCAGCCGGGACGCAGATACGCAGTATTTT. Protein sequence: CASSRDADTQYF.

The chain joins TRBV12-3 or TRBV12-4 to TRBJ2-7, with 8 bases matching TRBD1. CDR3 length: 16 amino acids. The V segment lost 5 bases and the J segment 7 bases; nucleotides outside the gene matches: 16. CDR3 protein: CASSPTLGQEHLEQYF. The DNA for the CDR3 is TGTGCCAGCAGTCCCACCTTGGGACAGGAGCACCTAGAGCAGTACTTC.

The chain couples TRBV29-1 to TRBJ2-5, with D perhaps assigned TRBD1 or TRBD2 (9 bases each). The germline gives CDR1 SQVTM, CDR2 ANQGSEA. Deletions cut 8 bases from V and 4 bases from J, with 29 bases between. CDR3 length: 17 amino acids. The CDR3 protein is CSFGTGLQRGVAETQYF. DNA of the CDR3: TGCAGCTTCGGGACAGGGTTACAGCGGGGGGTGGCAGAGACCCAGTACTTC.

This chain links TRBV28 with TRBJ1-1, with 11 bases fitting TRBD1. With 6 bases clipped from V and 0 bases from J, the junction kept 6 bases outside the gene matches. Germline-derived CDR1 and CDR2 are MDHEN and SYDVKM. The CDR3 loop spans 16 amino acids. This CDR3 is CASRRWTGGLNTEAFF. CDR3 bases: TGTGCCAGCAGACGCTGGACAGGGGGCTTGAACACTGAAGCTTTCTTT.